This TCR beta chain was obtained from a study of T cell responses to AZD1222 COVID-19 vaccine. CDR1 is LGHDT, CDR2 YNNKEL, per germline (reference sequence). V gave up 0 bases and J gave up 6 bases, with 12 bases separating them. The CDR3 loop spans 14 amino acids. Data came from immunoSEQ multiplex PCR; TCRdb stores just in-frame clones and leaves some out. The data show about 100,000 clones, approximately 89% seen once. The sequencing used peripheral blood, collected on day 0 of MenACWY control vaccination. The receptor comes from an adult in good health. The chain uses TRBV3-1 (or the pseudogene TRBV3-2) and TRBJ2-7, with D unclear. CDR3 DNA: TGTGCCAGCAGCCAAGACCGAATCTTAAGCGAGCAGTACTTC. This sequence encodes CASSQDRILSEQYF.